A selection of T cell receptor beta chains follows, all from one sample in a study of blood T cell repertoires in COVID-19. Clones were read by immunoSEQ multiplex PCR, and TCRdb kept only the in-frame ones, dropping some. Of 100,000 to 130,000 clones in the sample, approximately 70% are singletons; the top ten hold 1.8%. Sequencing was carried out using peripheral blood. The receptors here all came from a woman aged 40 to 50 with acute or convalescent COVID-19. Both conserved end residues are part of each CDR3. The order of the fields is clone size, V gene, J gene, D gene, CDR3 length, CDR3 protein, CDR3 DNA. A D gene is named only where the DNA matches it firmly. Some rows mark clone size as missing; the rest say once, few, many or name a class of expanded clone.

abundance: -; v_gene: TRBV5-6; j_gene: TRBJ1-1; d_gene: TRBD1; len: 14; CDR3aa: CASSSGQVNTEAFF; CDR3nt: TGTGCCAGCAGCTCCGGACAGGTTAACACTGAAGCTTTCTTT
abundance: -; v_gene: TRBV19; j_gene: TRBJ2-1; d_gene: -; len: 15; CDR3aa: CASRLGPGAYNEQFF; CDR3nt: TGTGCCAGTAGACTCGGGCCAGGGGCCTACAATGAGCAGTTCTTC
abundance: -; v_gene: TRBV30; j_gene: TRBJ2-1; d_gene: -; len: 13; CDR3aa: CAWSVGLANEQFF; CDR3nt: TGTGCCTGGAGTGTAGGGCTAGCAAATGAGCAGTTCTTC
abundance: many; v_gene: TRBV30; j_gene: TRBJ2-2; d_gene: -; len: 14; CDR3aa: CAWRAAGISGELFF; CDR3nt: TGTGCCTGGAGAGCAGCAGGGATCTCCGGGGAGCTGTTTTTT
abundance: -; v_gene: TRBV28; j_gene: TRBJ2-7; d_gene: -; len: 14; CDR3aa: CASGDGAWGYEQYF; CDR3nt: TGTGCCAGCGGGGATGGGGCATGGGGCTACGAGCAGTACTTC
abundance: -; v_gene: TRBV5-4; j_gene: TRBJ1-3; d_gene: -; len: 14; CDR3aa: CASSLGQDGNTIYF; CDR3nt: TGTGCCAGCAGCTTGGGGCAGGATGGAAACACCATATATTTT
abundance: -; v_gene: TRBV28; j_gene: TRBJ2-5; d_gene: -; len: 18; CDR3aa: CASSFLPRDWRRSETQYF; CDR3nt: TGTGCCAGCAGTTTCCTGCCCCGGGACTGGCGAAGGTCGGAGACCCAGTACTTC
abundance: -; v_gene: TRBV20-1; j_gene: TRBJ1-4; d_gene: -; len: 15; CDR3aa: CSASLLGQITEKLFF; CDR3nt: TGCAGTGCTAGTCTGTTAGGACAGATCACTGAAAAACTGTTTTTT
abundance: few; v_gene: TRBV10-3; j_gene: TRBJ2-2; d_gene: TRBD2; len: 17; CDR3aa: CAISVRAGGSNTGELFF; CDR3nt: TGTGCCATCTCAGTCCGAGCGGGGGGGTCGAACACCGGGGAGCTGTTTTTT
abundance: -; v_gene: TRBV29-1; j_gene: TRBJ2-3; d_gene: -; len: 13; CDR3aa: CSVEISLTDTQYF; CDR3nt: TGCAGCGTTGAAATCTCTCTCACAGATACGCAGTATTTT
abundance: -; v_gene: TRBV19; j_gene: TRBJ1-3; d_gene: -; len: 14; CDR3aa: CASSTQNGGNTIYF; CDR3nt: TGTGCCAGTAGTACCCAGAACGGGGGAAACACCATATATTTT
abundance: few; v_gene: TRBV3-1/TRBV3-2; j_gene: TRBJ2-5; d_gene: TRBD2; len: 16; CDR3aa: CASSLPTSGGPGTQYF; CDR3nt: TGTGCCAGCAGCCTACCGACTAGCGGGGGTCCCGGGACCCAGTACTTC
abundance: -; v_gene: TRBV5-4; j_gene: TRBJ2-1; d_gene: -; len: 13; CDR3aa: CASSSRATNEQFF; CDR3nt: TGTGCCAGCAGCTCGAGGGCTACCAATGAGCAGTTCTTC
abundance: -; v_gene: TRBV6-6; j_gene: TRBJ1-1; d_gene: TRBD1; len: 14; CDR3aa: CASSKQGAGAEAFF; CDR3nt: TGTGCCAGCAGTAAACAGGGGGCAGGGGCTGAAGCTTTCTTT
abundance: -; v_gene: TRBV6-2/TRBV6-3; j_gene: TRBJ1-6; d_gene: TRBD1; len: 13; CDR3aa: CASSDDRDAPLHF; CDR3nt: TGTGCCAGCAGTGATGACAGGGACGCACCCCTCCACTTT
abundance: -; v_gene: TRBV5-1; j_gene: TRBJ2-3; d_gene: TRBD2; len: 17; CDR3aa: CASSLLASGVNSDTQYF; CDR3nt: TGCGCCAGCAGCTTGTTGGCTAGCGGGGTAAATTCAGATACGCAGTATTTT
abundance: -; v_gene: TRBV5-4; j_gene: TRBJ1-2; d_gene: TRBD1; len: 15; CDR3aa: CASSGTGGANYGYTF; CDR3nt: TGTGCCAGCAGCGGGACAGGGGGGGCTAACTATGGCTACACCTTC
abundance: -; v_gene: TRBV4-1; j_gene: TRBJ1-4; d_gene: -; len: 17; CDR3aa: CASSHSQGQGPKEKLFF; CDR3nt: TGCGCCAGCAGCCACAGTCAGGGCCAGGGCCCGAAGGAAAAACTGTTTTTT
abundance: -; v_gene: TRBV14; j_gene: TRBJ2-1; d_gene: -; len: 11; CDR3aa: CASRSGLEQFF; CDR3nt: TGTGCCAGCCGAAGCGGTCTTGAGCAGTTCTTC
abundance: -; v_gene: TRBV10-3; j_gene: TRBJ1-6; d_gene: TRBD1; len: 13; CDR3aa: CAIRGQVNSPLHF; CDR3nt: TGTGCCATCAGGGGACAGGTTAATTCACCCCTCCACTTT
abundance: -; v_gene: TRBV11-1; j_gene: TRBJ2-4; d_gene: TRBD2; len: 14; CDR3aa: CASSLTSGGNIQYF; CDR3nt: TGTGCCAGCAGCCTGACTAGCGGGGGAAACATTCAGTACTTC
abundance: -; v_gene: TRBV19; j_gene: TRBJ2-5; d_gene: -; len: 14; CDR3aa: CASSMASVQETQYF; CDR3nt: TGTGCCAGTAGTATGGCTAGCGTCCAAGAGACCCAGTACTTC
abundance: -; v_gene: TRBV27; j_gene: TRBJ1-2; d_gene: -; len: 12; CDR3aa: CATRELDYGYTF; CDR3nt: TGTGCCACCAGAGAGCTGGACTATGGCTACACCTTC
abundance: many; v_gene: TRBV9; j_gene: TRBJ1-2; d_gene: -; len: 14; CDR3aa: CASSVTGGDYGYTF; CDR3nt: TGTGCCAGCAGCGTTACGGGTGGCGACTATGGCTACACCTTC
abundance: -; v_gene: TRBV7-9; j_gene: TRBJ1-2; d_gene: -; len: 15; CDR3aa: CASTQGAFANYGYTF; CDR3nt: TGTGCCAGCACCCAAGGGGCTTTTGCAAACTATGGCTACACCTTC
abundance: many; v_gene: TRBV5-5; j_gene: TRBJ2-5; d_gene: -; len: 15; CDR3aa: CASSLARLEGETQYF; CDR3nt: TGTGCCAGCAGCTTGGCGAGACTAGAGGGCGAGACCCAGTACTTC
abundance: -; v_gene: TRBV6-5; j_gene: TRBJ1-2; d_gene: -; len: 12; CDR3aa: CASSGTNYGYTF; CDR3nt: TGTGCCAGCAGCGGTACTAACTATGGCTACACCTTC
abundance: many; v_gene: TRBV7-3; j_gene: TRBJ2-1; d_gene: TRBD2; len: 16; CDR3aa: CASSLTAGGGVNEQFF; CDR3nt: TGTGCCAGCAGCTTAACCGCTGGCGGGGGGGTCAATGAGCAGTTCTTC
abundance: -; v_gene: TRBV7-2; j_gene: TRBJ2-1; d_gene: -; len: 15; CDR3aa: CASSLVAANYNEQFF; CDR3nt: TGTGCCAGCAGCTTAGTGGCCGCCAACTACAATGAGCAGTTCTTC
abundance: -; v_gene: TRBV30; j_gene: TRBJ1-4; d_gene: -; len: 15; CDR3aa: CAWSVQAATNEKLFF; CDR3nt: TGTGCCTGGAGTGTACAGGCGGCAACTAATGAAAAACTGTTTTTT
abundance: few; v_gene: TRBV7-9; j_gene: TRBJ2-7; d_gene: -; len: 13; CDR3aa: CASSLVSAYEQYF; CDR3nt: TGTGCCAGCAGCTTAGTGTCAGCCTACGAGCAGTACTTC
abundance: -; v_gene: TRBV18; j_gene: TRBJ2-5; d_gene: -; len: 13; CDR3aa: CASSRGLQETQYF; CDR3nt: TGTGCCAGCTCACGCGGACTGCAAGAGACCCAGTACTTC
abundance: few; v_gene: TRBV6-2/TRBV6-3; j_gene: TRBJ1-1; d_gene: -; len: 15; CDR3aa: CASSSHSDRISEAFF; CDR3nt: TGTGCCAGCAGTTCCCATTCAGACAGGATAAGTGAAGCTTTCTTT
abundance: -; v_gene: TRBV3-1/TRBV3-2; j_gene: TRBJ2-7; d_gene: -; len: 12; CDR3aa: CASSLQSYEQYF; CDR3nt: TGTGCCAGCAGCCTCCAGTCCTACGAGCAGTACTTC
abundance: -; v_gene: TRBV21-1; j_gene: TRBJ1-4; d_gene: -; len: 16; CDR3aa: CASSNRRTGQNEKLFF; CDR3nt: TGTGCCAGCAGCAACCGGAGGACAGGCCAAAATGAAAAACTGTTTTTT
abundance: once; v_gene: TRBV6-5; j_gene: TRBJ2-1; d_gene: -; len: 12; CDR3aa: CASRGTSNEQFF; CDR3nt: TGTGCCAGCAGGGGCACCTCCAATGAGCAGTTCTTC
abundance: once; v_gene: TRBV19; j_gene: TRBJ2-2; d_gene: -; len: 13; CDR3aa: CASSVQGAGELFF; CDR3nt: TGTGCCAGTAGTGTACAGGGCGCCGGGGAGCTGTTTTTT
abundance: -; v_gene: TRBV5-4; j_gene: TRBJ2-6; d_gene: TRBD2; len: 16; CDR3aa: CASSLGGGAGANVLTF; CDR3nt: TGTGCCAGCAGCCTCGGGGGGGGCGCTGGGGCCAACGTCCTGACTTTC
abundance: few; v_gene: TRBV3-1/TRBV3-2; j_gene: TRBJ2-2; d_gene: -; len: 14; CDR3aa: CASSPVRNTGELFF; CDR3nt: TGTGCCAGCAGTCCTGTCCGGAACACCGGGGAGCTGTTTTTT
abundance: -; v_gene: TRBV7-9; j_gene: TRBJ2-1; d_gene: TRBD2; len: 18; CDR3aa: CASSGTSGGRSSYNEQFF; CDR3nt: TGTGCCAGCTCCGGGACTAGCGGGGGGCGGAGCTCCTACAATGAGCAGTTCTTC
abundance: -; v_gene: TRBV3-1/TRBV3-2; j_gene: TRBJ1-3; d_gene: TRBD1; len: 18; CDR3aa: CASSQAGTGQVAGNTIYF; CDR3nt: TGTGCCAGCAGCCAAGCTGGGACAGGACAAGTAGCTGGAAACACCATATATTTT
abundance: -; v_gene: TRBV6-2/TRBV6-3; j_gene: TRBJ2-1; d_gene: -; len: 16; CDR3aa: CASSPTRGGTYNEQFF; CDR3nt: TGTGCCAGCAGTCCAACACGTGGGGGGACCTACAATGAGCAGTTCTTC
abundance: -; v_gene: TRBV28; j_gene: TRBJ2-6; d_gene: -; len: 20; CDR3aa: CASSQTPRDIWNSGANVLTF; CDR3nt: TGTGCCAGCAGCCAAACCCCCCGGGACATCTGGAACTCTGGGGCCAACGTCCTGACTTTC
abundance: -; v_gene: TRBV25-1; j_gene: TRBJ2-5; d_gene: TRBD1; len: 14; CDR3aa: CASSPTGGRETQYF; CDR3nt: TGTGCCAGCAGCCCTACAGGGGGCAGAGAGACCCAGTACTTC
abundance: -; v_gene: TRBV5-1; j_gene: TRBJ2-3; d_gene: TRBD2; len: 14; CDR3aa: CASTGGLDTDTQYF; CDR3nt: TGCGCCAGCACGGGGGGGTTGGACACAGATACGCAGTATTTT
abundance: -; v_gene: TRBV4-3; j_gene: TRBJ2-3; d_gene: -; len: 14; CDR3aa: CASSQDTRADTQYF; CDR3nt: TGCGCCAGCAGCCAAGATACGAGAGCAGATACGCAGTATTTT
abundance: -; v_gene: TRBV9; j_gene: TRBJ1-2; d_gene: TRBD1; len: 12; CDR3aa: CASSDTGAGYTF; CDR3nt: TGTGCCAGCAGCGACACAGGGGCCGGCTACACCTTC
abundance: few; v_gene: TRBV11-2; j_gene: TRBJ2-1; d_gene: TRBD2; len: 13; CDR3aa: CASSLRGSSEQFF; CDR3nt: TGTGCCAGCAGCTTGCGGGGGAGTAGTGAGCAGTTCTTC
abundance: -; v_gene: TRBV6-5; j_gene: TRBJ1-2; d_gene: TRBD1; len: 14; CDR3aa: CASSYRGLEGGYTF; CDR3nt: TGTGCCAGCAGTTACAGGGGGCTGGAGGGTGGCTACACCTTC
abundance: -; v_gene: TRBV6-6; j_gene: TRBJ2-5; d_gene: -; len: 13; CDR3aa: CATLGAGEETQYF; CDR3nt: TGTGCCACCCTCGGGGCAGGGGAAGAGACCCAGTACTTC
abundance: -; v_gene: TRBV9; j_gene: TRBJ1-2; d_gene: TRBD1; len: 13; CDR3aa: CASTGTGPFGYTF; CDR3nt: TGTGCCAGCACGGGGACAGGGCCTTTTGGCTACACCTTC
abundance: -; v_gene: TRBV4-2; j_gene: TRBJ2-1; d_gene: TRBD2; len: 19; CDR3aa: CASSHQVGSTSGGGNEQFF; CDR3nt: TGTGCCAGCAGCCACCAGGTCGGAAGCACTAGCGGGGGGGGGAATGAGCAGTTCTTC
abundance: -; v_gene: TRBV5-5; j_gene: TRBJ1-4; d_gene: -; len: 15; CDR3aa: CASSPPQGLNEKLFF; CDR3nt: TGTGCCAGCAGCCCCCCCCAGGGTTTAAATGAAAAACTGTTTTTT